Listed here is a single T cell receptor (beta chain). Its cognate antigen is unknown. This specimen comes from a study of CD8 T cells in Susac syndrome. Study-level results: The study admitted that it had a relatively small number of individuals in its TCR sequencing and HLA analysis.

Reverse transcription of roughly 0.5 to 1 ug RNA was performed with random hexamers. The authors amplified TCR beta CDR3 across 54 Vbeta and 13 Jbeta using immunoSEQ multiplex PCR. TCRdb recomputed calls from the immunoSEQ multiplex PCR reads with MiXCR, one row per CDR3 protein. The sample has around 99,000 distinct CDR3 sequences; approximately 96% are singletons. The individuals used as controls were healthy donors who had been matched for both age and sex. V lost 3 bases, J lost 6 bases, and 5 bases stayed unmatched. Germline V lookup: CDR1 KGHDR, CDR2 SFDVKD. The CDR3 covers 16 residues. The sequenced sample was CD4+ T cells from PBMCs. The chain carries TRBV24-1 and TRBJ2-1, with TRBD2 matching 12 bases. The TCR sequence derives from a human donor in good health. CDR3 in amino acids: CATSDRTSGTLNEQFF. The DNA of the CDR3 is TGTGCCACCAGTGATAGGACTAGCGGGACTCTCAATGAGCAGTTCTTC.